The 30 T cell receptor beta chains below all came from one sample that was sequenced in a study of T-cell memory formation after mild COVID-19. MiXCR, run by TCRdb on the 5' RACE reads, gives a single entry per CDR3 protein. The top ten hold approximately 12% of the sample, which has roughly 500,000 distinct CDR3 sequences, about 20% seen once. Material: PBMCs or a T cell subset sorted from them (not recorded which). The receptor source for this set is an adult woman who had mild COVID-19 (a few samples of this study predate the infection). Cell type and time point are not known.

This clonotype showed up just a few times. This rearrangement joins TRBV5-4 to TRBJ2-2; 7 nucleotides align to TRBD2. Germline V gene data show CDR1 as SGHNT and CDR2 as YYREEE (reference sequence). The CDR3 has 13 residues. DNA for the CDR3: TGTGCGACTCCCGGGACTATAGGCGGGGAGCTGTTTTTT. Protein sequence: CATPGTIGGELFF. The full variable domain, with the rest looked up from reference TRBV5-4 and TRBJ2-2, is ETGVTQSPTHLIKTRGQQVTLRCSSQSGHNTVSWYQQALGQGPQFIFQYYREEENGRGNFPPRFSGLQFPNYSSELNVNALELDDSALYLCATPGTIGGELFFGEGSRLTVL.

This clonotype has a handful of counts. J is TRBJ2-7 and V is TRBV12-3 or TRBV12-4; no clear D. The CDR3 has 12 amino acids. Trimming removed 5 bases at V and 11 bases at J, with 16 bases between. The CDR3 is CASSRGPDLEYF. The CDR3, as DNA: TGTGCCAGCAGTCGAGGCCCGGATCTCGAGTACTTC.

This clonotype came up a few times. The gene calls are TRBV2 and TRBJ2-3, with D unclear. Deletions cut 10 bases from V and 4 bases from J, with 12 bases between. This CDR3 is 12 amino acids long. The germline gives CDR1 SNHLY, CDR2 FYNNEI. The CDR3 protein is CATRSPPDTQYF. For the CDR3, the DNA is TGTGCCACCCGTAGTCCGCCAGATACGCAGTATTTT.

This clonotype appeared a few times. The chain links TRBV30 to TRBJ2-4; D unresolved. The CDR3 is made up of 14 amino acids. CDR1 and CDR2 from the germline V gene are GTSNPN and SVGIG (reference sequence). The V and J ends lost 1 base and 1 base respectively, with 8 bases between them. The DNA of the CDR3 is TGTGCCTGGAGTGCCCTAACGGCCAAAAACATTCAGTACTTC. Encoded protein: CAWSALTAKNIQYF. Full variable domain (remainder filled in from reference TRBV30 and TRBJ2-4): SQTIHQWPATLVQPVGSPLSLECTVEGTSNPNLYWYRQAAGRGLQLLFYSVGIGQISSEVPQNLSASRPQDRQFILSSKKLLLSDSGFYLCAWSALTAKNIQYFGAGTRLSVL.

This clonotype was observed a handful of times. The chain employs TRBV23-1 and TRBJ2-7, with TRBD1 matching over 11 bases. TRBV23-1 carries the ORF label, with uncertain function. Trimming removed 2 bases from V and 5 bases from J; junction bases left unmatched: 5. This CDR3 spans 15 amino acids. CDR3 amino acids: CASSQPGQGDDEQYF. CDR3 sequence (DNA): TGCGCCAGCAGTCAACCGGGACAGGGGGATGACGAGCAGTACTTC.

This chain uses TRBV25-1 with TRBJ1-5; a weak D match, TRBD1 (6 bases). The CDR3 spans 14 residues. Germline V lookup: CDR1 MGHDK, CDR2 SYGVNS. The germline V and J ends were trimmed by 3 bases and 4 bases, with 10 bases remaining between them. The CDR3 region is CASSEVGGNQPQHF. CDR3 nucleotides: TGTGCCAGCAGTGAGGTAGGGGGGAATCAGCCCCAGCATTTT.

The rearrangement joins TRBV4-3 to TRBJ2-1; TRBD2 matches 12 bases. The germline V gene has CDR1 LGHNA and CDR2 YSLEER. The J segment lost 8 bases and the V segment lost 3 bases, leaving 5 bases of the junction unmatched. This CDR3 has 15 residues. The CDR3: CASSHGLAGTDEQFF. The DNA of the CDR3 is TGCGCCAGCAGCCATGGACTAGCGGGAACGGATGAGCAGTTCTTC.

The V and J genes are TRBV6-2 or TRBV6-3 and TRBJ2-7, with a tentative D call TRBD2 (6 bases). The CDR3 loop spans 15 amino acids. Germline CDR1 reads MNHEY; CDR2 reads SVGEGT. V lost 2 bases and J 2 bases, leaving 13 bases between the germline ends. The CDR3 region is CASSYAEGIPYEQYF. CDR3 sequence (DNA): TGTGCCAGCAGTTACGCGGAGGGCATCCCCTACGAGCAGTACTTC.

The genes are TRBV14 and TRBJ2-7, with 8 bases matching TRBD1. CDR1 and CDR2 (germline): SGHDN, FVKESK. The length of the CDR3 is 16 residues. Germline trimming cut 4 bases from V and 0 bases from J; bases unmatched to any gene: 8. The CDR3 here is CASSPLPGTGSYEQYF. The CDR3 DNA reads TGTGCCAGCAGCCCCCTTCCCGGGACAGGCTCCTACGAGCAGTACTTC.

This clonotype came up many times. The V and J genes are TRBV7-2 and TRBJ2-2, with TRBD2 matching 10 bases. The CDR3 length is 19 residues. With 5 bases clipped from V and 1 base from J, the junction kept 13 bases outside the gene matches. In germline, CDR1 is SGHTA, CDR2 FQGNSA. DNA for the CDR3: TGTGCCAGCAGCCACGCCGCAAAGCGGGGGGGATTGAACACCGGGGAGCTGTTTTTT. The encoded protein is CASSHAAKRGGLNTGELFF.

This clonotype was seen more than once but under ten times. The chain has TRBV4-3 and TRBJ2-3; tentative D call: TRBD2 (6 bases). CDR3 length: 17 residues. The ends were cut back, 0 bases at V and 10 bases at J, with 23 bases in the middle. Germline V gene data show CDR1 as LGHNA and CDR2 as YSLEER. CDR3 in amino acids: CASSQETRAGPYRSQYF. The CDR3 nucleotides read TGCGCCAGCAGCCAAGAAACCCGAGCGGGCCCCTACAGGTCGCAGTATTTT.

This chain links TRBV5-1 with TRBJ1-6, with D possibly TRBD1 on 5 matching bases. This CDR3 contains 15 residues. With 0 bases removed from V and 5 bases from J, the gap between germline ends came to 9 bases. From germline, CDR1 is SGHRS and CDR2 YFSETQ. CDR3 protein: CASSLAGADNSPLHF. The CDR3 DNA sequence: TGCGCCAGCAGCTTGGCCGGGGCTGATAATTCACCCCTCCACTTT.

V gene TRBV27 combines with J gene TRBJ1-5, with TRBD1 as a possible D gene (5 bases). Germline V CDR1 and CDR2: MNHEY, SMNVEV (reference sequence). V shed 5 bases and J shed 0 bases, with 11 bases lying between them. This CDR3 is built from 15 residues. The chain's CDR3 is CASSHGTSSNQPQHF. CDR3 DNA: TGTGCCAGCAGTCACGGGACGAGTAGCAATCAGCCCCAGCATTTT.

This chain connects TRBV6-7 to TRBJ1-1, with a possible D match to TRBD1 (5 bases). TRBV6-7 is noted as an ORF with a role that remains uncertain. This CDR3 contains 19 residues. Trimming stripped 2 bases from V and 5 bases from J, with 27 bases between. CDR3 in DNA: TGTGCCAGCAGTTACCCGCTGGACTGGGGGAAAACCCGGGGGACTGAAGCTTTCTTT. The encoded protein is CASSYPLDWGKTRGTEAFF.

V is TRBV27 and J is TRBJ2-2, with 8 bases matching TRBD2. The germline V gene encodes CDR1 MNHEY and CDR2 SMNVEV (reference sequence). The ends lost 0 bases at V and 1 base at J; junction bases unmatched: 1. The CDR3 is 16 residues long. The CDR3 bases are TGTGCCAGCAGTTTATCCGGGGGGGTGAACACCGGGGAGCTGTTTTTT. Translating it yields CASSLSGGVNTGELFF.

The rearrangement joins TRBV3-1 to TRBJ1-1; TRBD1 matches 7 bases. CDR1 and CDR2 from the germline V gene are LGHDT and YNNKEL (reference sequence). The CDR3 runs to 16 residues. V was pared by 0 bases and J by 5 bases, with 9 bases of the junction left unmatched. The CDR3 sequence is CASSQDGQQGETEAFF. For the CDR3, the DNA is TGTGCCAGCAGCCAAGATGGGCAGCAGGGGGAAACTGAAGCTTTCTTT.

A few counts support this clonotype. This chain joins TRBV29-1 and TRBJ2-2; the D call may be TRBD1 or TRBD2 (5 bases each). The CDR3 consists of 12 residues. Germline V gives CDR1 SQVTM, CDR2 ANQGSEA. Trimming stripped 6 bases from V and 4 bases from J, with 9 bases between. In nucleotides, the CDR3 is TGCAGCGTCCGGGACGGCACCGGGGAGCTGTTTTTT. Protein: CSVRDGTGELFF.

The rearrangement joins TRBV6-5 to TRBJ2-3; 10 bases align to TRBD2. Germline V gene lookup returns CDR1 MNHEY and CDR2 SVGAGI. Trimming removed 5 bases from V and 2 bases from J; junction bases left unmatched: 4. The CDR3 is 15 amino acids. CDR3 region: CASSTGLADTDTQYF. CDR3 nucleotide sequence: TGTGCCAGCAGTACCGGACTAGCGGACACAGATACGCAGTATTTT.

This clonotype was seen a handful of times. The V and J genes are TRBV6-5 and TRBJ1-1; D is undetermined. There are 16 residues in the CDR3. Trimming shortened V by 0 bases and J by 0 bases, and 11 bases separated the two germline ends. Germline values: CDR1 MNHEY, CDR2 SVGAGI. CDR3 bases: TGTGCCAGCAGTTACTCTACCGGAAGGATGAACACTGAAGCTTTCTTT. Its protein is CASSYSTGRMNTEAFF.

The V and J genes are TRBV18 and TRBJ1-6, with D tentatively TRBD1 (5 bases). Germline V gives CDR1 KGHSH, CDR2 LQKENI. This CDR3 contains 17 residues. Trimming removed 4 bases at V and 9 bases at J, with 22 bases between. CDR3 loop: CASSLSTPGTSPSPLHF. DNA of the CDR3: TGTGCCAGCTCACTATCGACTCCCGGGACCTCCCCTTCACCCCTCCACTTT.

This clonotype has only a few counts. The chain joins TRBV20-1 to TRBJ1-6, with D possibly matching TRBD1 (6 bases). Germline-derived CDR1 and CDR2 are DFQATT and SNEGSKA (reference sequence). The germline V and J ends were trimmed by 3 bases and 8 bases, with 11 bases remaining between them. The CDR3 contains 13 residues. The CDR3 sequence: CSARGRGDSPLHF. The CDR3 DNA reads TGCAGTGCTAGGGGCAGGGGTGATTCACCCCTCCACTTT.

V gene TRBV12-3 or TRBV12-4 combines with J gene TRBJ2-3, with 11 bases aligning to TRBD2. V gave up 3 bases and J gave up 0 bases; unmatched junction bases: 8. CDR3 length: 18 residues. The DNA of the CDR3 is TGTGCCAGCAGTTTTGGGGTAGCGGGGGGGCGGAGCACAGATACGCAGTATTTT. Protein: CASSFGVAGGRSTDTQYF.

In its sample, this clonotype was seen many times. The chain uses TRBV3-1 and TRBJ2-5, with D tentatively TRBD2 (6 bases). V dropped 6 bases and J dropped 1 base, with 9 bases sitting between them. Per germline, CDR1 LGHDT and CDR2 YNNKEL (reference sequence). The CDR3 is 13 amino acids. DNA for the CDR3: TGTGCCAGCAGTCTTAGCGGCCAAGAGACCCAGTACTTC. Amino acids: CASSLSGQETQYF.

A few counts support this clonotype. The genes are TRBV2 and TRBJ2-3; 15 bases align to TRBD2. Looked up from germline, CDR1 is SNHLY and CDR2 is FYNNEI. V shed 6 bases, J shed 6 bases, and the junction held 4 bases outside the gene matches. The CDR3 is made up of 15 amino acids. The CDR3: CASRGTSGRFDTQYF. As DNA, the CDR3 is TGTGCCAGCAGAGGGACTAGCGGGAGGTTTGATACGCAGTATTTT.

The chain uses TRBV20-1 and TRBJ1-2; perhaps TRBD1 as D (5 bases). This CDR3 spans 18 amino acids. The V and J ends lost 0 bases and 0 bases respectively, with 20 bases between them. Germline V CDR1 and CDR2: DFQATT, SNEGSKA (reference sequence). The CDR3 loop reads CSARDRGDFGLSNYGYTF. The CDR3 region has the DNA TGCAGTGCTAGAGACAGAGGGGACTTTGGGTTATCTAACTATGGCTACACCTTC.

This clonotype was seen more than once but under ten times. The chain employs TRBV24-1 and TRBJ2-3; D is perhaps TRBD1 (5 bases). The CDR3 has 14 residues. Trimming removed 3 bases from V and 8 bases from J, with 14 bases in between. Looked up from germline, CDR1 is KGHDR and CDR2 is SFDVKD. In DNA form, the CDR3 reads TGTGCCACCAGTGATCCCACAGGTTCGGGTACGCAGTATTTT. Its translation is CATSDPTGSGTQYF.

CDR3 DNA: TGTGCCAGCAGCTTAGACCACAGGGAGAACACTGAAGCTTTCTTT. This encodes CASSLDHRENTEAFF. This sequence joins TRBV11-2 and TRBJ1-1; the D gene is possibly TRBD1 (6 bases). CDR1 is SGHAT, CDR2 FQNNGV, per germline. V lost 0 bases to trimming and J lost 1 base, with 9 bases between them. The length of the CDR3 is 15 residues.

This clonotype was counted between two and nine times. The DNA for the CDR3 is TGTGCCACCAGCAGTGAGAGAGGGTATGGCTACACCTTC. It yields the protein CATSSERGYGYTF. The chain recombines TRBV15 with TRBJ1-2, with D unclear. Germline V gives CDR1 LNHNV, CDR2 YYDKDF (reference sequence). This CDR3 is built from 13 residues. The V gene lost 3 bases and the J gene lost 5 bases, with 10 bases spanning the gap.

CDR3 residues: CATSRDEGLGNTIYF. In DNA form, the CDR3 reads TGTGCCACCAGCAGAGATGAGGGACTCGGAAACACCATATATTTT. The chain couples TRBV15 to TRBJ1-3; possible D gene TRBD1, 5 bases. This CDR3 spans 15 amino acids. Trimming shortened V by 0 bases and J by 4 bases, and 10 bases separated the two germline ends. Germline assignment: CDR1 LNHNV and CDR2 YYDKDF (reference sequence).

The chain carries TRBV7-6 and TRBJ2-1; maybe TRBD2 (7 bases). V was trimmed by 0 bases and J by 6 bases, leaving 12 bases between them. This CDR3 has 15 amino acids. Germline CDR1 and CDR2: SGHVS and FNYEAQ. The CDR3 sequence is CASSLAGGLVNEQFF. CDR3 sequence (DNA): TGTGCCAGCAGCTTAGCGGGGGGGCTGGTCAATGAGCAGTTCTTC.